This TCR beta chain stems from a study of blood T cell repertoires in COVID-19. About the study: Acute and convalescent COVID-19 samples came from the United States, Italy and Spain.

Trimming stripped 2 bases from V and 8 bases from J, with 6 bases between. The germline CDR1 and CDR2 sequences are SNHLY and FYNNEI. CDR3 size: 12 residues. Original processing methods: Amplifying reference gene primers gave estimates of nucleated cell counts. Using immunoSEQ multiplex PCR, the repertoire was profiled, and TCRdb retains in-frame clones only, with some absent. The D gene and trimming were derived from the DNA, and the V and J assignments and clone size from that table. The sample holds about 210,000 clones, 80% seen once. The specimen sequenced was peripheral blood. This TCR was sampled from a woman in her sixties or seventies with acute or convalescent COVID-19. The chain carries TRBV2 and TRBJ1-4, with D unresolved. CDR3 residues: CASSERSEKLFF. The CDR3 nucleotides read TGTGCCAGCAGTGAACGTTCGGAAAAACTGTTTTTT. Looking up the rest from reference TRBV2 and TRBJ1-4 gives the full variable domain: EPEVTQTPSHQVTQMGQEVILRCVPISNHLYFYWYRQILGQKVEFLVSFYNNEISEKSEIFDDQFSVERPDGSNFTLKIRSTKLEDSAMYFCASSERSEKLFFGSGTQLSVL.